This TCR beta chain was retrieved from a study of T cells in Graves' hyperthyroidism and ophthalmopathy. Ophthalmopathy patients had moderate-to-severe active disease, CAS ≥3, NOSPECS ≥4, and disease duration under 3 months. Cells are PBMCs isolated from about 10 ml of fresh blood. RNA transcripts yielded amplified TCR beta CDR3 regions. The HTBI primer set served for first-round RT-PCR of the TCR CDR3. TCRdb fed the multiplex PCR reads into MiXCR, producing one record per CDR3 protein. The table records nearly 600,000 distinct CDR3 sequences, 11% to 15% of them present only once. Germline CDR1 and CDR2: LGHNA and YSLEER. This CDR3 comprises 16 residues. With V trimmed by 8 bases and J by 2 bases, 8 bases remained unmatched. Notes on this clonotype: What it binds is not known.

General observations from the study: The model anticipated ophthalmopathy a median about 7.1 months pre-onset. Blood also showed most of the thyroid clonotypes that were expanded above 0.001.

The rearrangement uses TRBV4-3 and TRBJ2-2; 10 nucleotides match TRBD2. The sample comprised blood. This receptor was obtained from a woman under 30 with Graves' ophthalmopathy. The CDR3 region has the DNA TGCGCCAGCCGTGGACTAGCGGAAAGTAACACCGGGGAGCTGTTTTTT. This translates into CASRGLAESNTGELFF.